These T cell receptor beta chains were read from a single sample in a study of blood T cell repertoires in COVID-19. Profiled with immunoSEQ multiplex PCR; TCRdb holds only in-frame clones, not every one. This sample carries over 100,000 clones, about 90% of them seen once, and the ten largest clones take 0.95% to 1.3%. The sequencing sample was made of peripheral blood. The source is a human donor in a cohort sampled during active COVID-19. The CDR3 runs from the conserved cysteine through the conserved F or W. The D gene is left open where the match is weak. Not every row has a clone size; where given, it reads once, few, many or a size class.

j_call d_call v_call clone_size cdr3_nt cdr3_aa
TRBJ2-3 - TRBV20-1 - TGCAGTGCTAGAGATAAGGATCATCGGGTTTTT CSARDKDHRVF
TRBJ2-1 TRBD2 TRBV24-1 - TGTGCCACCAGTGATTTTAAGTCAGCGGGACGGTCTTACAATGAGCAGTTCTTC CATSDFKSAGRSYNEQFF
TRBJ1-5 - TRBV27 - TGTGCCAGCAGTCCCACAGGTTTTGGTCAGCCCCAGCATTTT CASSPTGFGQPQHF
TRBJ2-3 TRBD2 TRBV11-2 - TGTGCCAGCAGCATACCGGGACTAGACACAGATACGCAGTATTTT CASSIPGLDTDTQYF
TRBJ1-2 - TRBV28 - TGTGCCAGCAGTTTCAGGGTGGAGAATGGCTACACCTTC CASSFRVENGYTF
TRBJ2-7 - TRBV5-6 - TGTGCCAGCAGCTTGGAAGGGGGGGGCGCACGAAAGCAGTACTTC CASSLEGGGARKQYF
TRBJ1-1 TRBD1 TRBV18 - TGTGCCAGCTCACCAGTCACAACCTACAGGGGTACTGAAGCTTTCTTT CASSPVTTYRGTEAFF
TRBJ1-2 - TRBV2 - TGTGCCAGCAGCCCGACAGTTCCCCACCTTATGGGCTACACCTTC CASSPTVPHLMGYTF
TRBJ1-1 - TRBV5-1 once TGCGCCAGCAGCTTGCAAGGGACTTCTGCCCACACTGAAGCTTTCTTT CASSLQGTSAHTEAFF
TRBJ1-1 - TRBV5-4 once TGTGCCAGCAGCTTCGTGGGCTCTAACACTGAAGCTTTCTTT CASSFVGSNTEAFF
TRBJ2-2 TRBD1 TRBV18 - TGTGCCAGCTCACCAGGGGGACAGGAGAACACCGGGGAGCTGTTTTTT CASSPGGQENTGELFF
TRBJ1-1 TRBD1 TRBV19 - TGTGCCAGTAGGGGAACAGGGGTGGGTCGGAACACTGAAGCTTTCTTT CASRGTGVGRNTEAFF
TRBJ1-2 TRBD1 TRBV3-1/TRBV3-2 - TGTGCCAGCAGACGTACAGGGGGCCAAAATACCTATGGCTACACCTTC CASRRTGGQNTYGYTF
TRBJ2-2 - TRBV5-1 - TGCGCCAGCGGTATGGACAGCTTTGTCACCGGGGAGCTGTTTTTT CASGMDSFVTGELFF
TRBJ1-3 - TRBV23-1 - TGCGCCAGCAGTCAGGGCGGGAATAGTGGAAACACCATATATTTT CASSQGGNSGNTIYF
TRBJ1-1 - TRBV24-1 few TGTGCCACCAGTGATCCGAACACTAAGCCGGGAGGTCGGAACACTGAAGCTTTCTTT CATSDPNTKPGGRNTEAFF
TRBJ1-1 - TRBV7-6 - TGTGCCAGCAGCCATACTCCAGGGGATAGCCCTTTAATGAACACTGAAGCTTTCTTT CASSHTPGDSPLMNTEAFF
TRBJ2-5 - TRBV11-3 - TGTGCCAGCAGCTTCGGGACACAACGACAGGAGACCCAGTACTTC CASSFGTQRQETQYF
TRBJ2-5 - TRBV27 - TGTGCCAGCAGTCCGACGTGGGGCGGGGGCCGAGGAGAGACCCAGTACTTC CASSPTWGGGRGETQYF
TRBJ1-2 TRBD1 TRBV4-2 - TGTGCCAGCAGCCTAAATCCGGGACAGAGCTATGGCTACACCTTC CASSLNPGQSYGYTF
TRBJ2-3 - TRBV21-1 - TGTGCCAGCAGCAAAGGGGCAAGCGGGAGATTGGGATTTACGCAGTATTTT CASSKGASGRLGFTQYF
TRBJ2-2 - TRBV3-1/TRBV3-2 - TGTGCCAGCAGCACAGCAACCCGGGAGCTGTTTTTT CASSTATRELFF
TRBJ2-2 - TRBV3-1/TRBV3-2 - TGTGCCAGCAGCCAACTTCAGGGGTTGGTGACCGGGGAGCTGTTTTTT CASSQLQGLVTGELFF
TRBJ2-7 - TRBV6-5 - TGTGCCAGCAGCCAGACAGTTTCCTACGAGCAGTACTTC CASSQTVSYEQYF
TRBJ2-5 - TRBV7-9 - TGTGCCAGCAGCCTCTATCCGTACCAAGAGACCCAGTACTTC CASSLYPYQETQYF
TRBJ2-7 - TRBV4-3 - TGCGCCAGCAGCCAGCTGACCGGGACACCTACCTACGAGCAGTACTTC CASSQLTGTPTYEQYF